The 18 T cell receptor beta chains in this list originate from one sample, sequenced in a study of T cell repertoires in cytomegalovirus infection. TCRdb processed the reads anew with MiXCR; each CDR3 protein has one entry. The sample includes 550,000 to 850,000 distinct CDR3 sequences, 30% to 40% of them seen just once. These TCRs are of unknown antigen specificity. The sample here was cultured PBMCs, taken from culture after CMV antigen stimulation. The receptors shown here come from a human donor in good health (CMV status not recorded). Some clones in this sample may be carry-over from other donors' samples.

The rearrangement joins TRBV7-9 to TRBJ1-4; TRBD1 agrees at 7 bases. V was clipped by 2 bases and J by 6 bases; unmatched bases: 6. The CDR3 has 15 residues. The V gene's germline CDR1 is SEHNR and CDR2 FQNEAQ (reference sequence). CDR3 region: CASSLFVGGDEKLFF. As DNA, the CDR3 is TGTGCCAGCAGCTTATTTGTAGGGGGCGATGAAAAACTGTTTTTT.

This clonotype was seen a few times. V is TRBV4-3 and J is TRBJ2-1; D is perhaps TRBD2 (6 bases). Germline V gene data show CDR1 as LGHNA and CDR2 as YSLEER. The CDR3 spans 19 residues. V was trimmed by 0 bases and J by 2 bases, leaving 20 bases between them. This CDR3 reads CASSQETSEIAETYNEQFF. In DNA, the CDR3 is TGCGCCAGCAGCCAAGAAACGAGCGAGATAGCGGAAACCTACAATGAGCAGTTCTTC.

CDR3 DNA sequence: TGTGCCAGCAGCTTAATGACCTGGTCGTGGGCGACTAGCGGTGGGGAGACCCAGTACTTC. It yields the protein CASSLMTWSWATSGGETQYF. The V call is TRBV7-6, the J call TRBJ2-5, with TRBD2 identical over 9 bases. In germline, CDR1 is SGHVS, CDR2 FNYEAQ. V trimming: 2 bases; J trimming: 5 bases; junction bases outside the gene matches: 21. The CDR3 covers 20 residues.

This chain links TRBV19 with TRBJ2-2; D is possibly TRBD2 (6 bases). The CDR3 consists of 14 residues. Trimming took off 9 bases at V and 5 bases at J, with 16 bases between the two ends. Germline CDR1 reads LNHDA; CDR2 reads SQIVND (reference sequence). CDR3 protein: CASFSSVGTGELFF. The CDR3 bases are TGTGCCAGCTTTTCTAGCGTTGGAACCGGGGAGCTGTTTTTT.

This clonotype was recorded at least ten times. This chain connects TRBV7-2 to TRBJ2-7, with TRBD2 as a possible D gene (6 bases). Trimming took off 5 bases at V and 2 bases at J, with 13 bases between the two ends. Germline loops: CDR1 SGHTA, CDR2 FQGNSA. The CDR3 consists of 14 residues. This CDR3 reads CASSEQGGPYEQYF. CDR3 DNA sequence: TGTGCCAGCAGCGAGCAGGGAGGTCCCTACGAGCAGTACTTC.

The J gene is TRBJ1-5, the V gene TRBV19; no reliable D call. This CDR3 spans 15 amino acids. Germline assignment: CDR1 LNHDA and CDR2 SQIVND (reference sequence). Between the trimmed V and J ends, which lost 8 bases and 2 bases, there was a span of 16 bases. The CDR3 loop reads CASQQREKGNQPQHF. The CDR3 region has the DNA TGTGCCAGTCAACAACGGGAAAAAGGCAATCAGCCCCAGCATTTT.

In its sample, this clonotype was seen a few times. This chain links TRBV7-8 with TRBJ2-2; D not certain. In germline, CDR1 is SGHVS, CDR2 FQNEAQ. V gave up 2 bases and J gave up 1 base, with 8 bases separating them. This CDR3 has 15 residues. The CDR3 region is CASSLKRLNTGELFF. The CDR3 DNA reads TGTGCCAGCAGCTTAAAACGCCTGAACACCGGGGAGCTGTTTTTT.

This chain joins TRBV7-2 and TRBJ2-1, with unresolved D. The CDR3 spans 13 residues. V gave up 3 bases and J gave up 11 bases, with 14 bases separating them. Per the germline V gene, CDR1 is SGHTA and CDR2 is FQGNSA. The CDR3 sequence is CASSFSDALQQFF. DNA for the CDR3: TGTGCCAGCAGCTTCTCGGATGCCCTCCAGCAGTTCTTC. Supplemented by reference TRBV7-2 and TRBJ2-1, the full variable domain reads GAGVSQSPSNKVTEKGKDVELRCDPISGHTALYWYRQSLGQGLEFLIYFQGNSAPDKSGLPSDRFSAERTGGSVSTLTIQRTQQEDSAVYLCASSFSDALQQFFGPGTRLTVL.

Turning to this clonotype: The conserved phenylalanine or tryptophan is not found at the CDR3 terminus, so this likely reflects a read error. V gene TRBV5-5 combines with J gene TRBJ2-3; D ambiguous. V dropped 4 bases and J dropped 4 bases, with 13 bases sitting between them. CDR3 length: 14 residues. CDR1 and CDR2 (germline): SGHKS, YYEKEE (reference sequence). The CDR3 DNA sequence: TGTGCCAGCAGCCATCCGGGTCCCGCAGATACGCAGTATCTT. The encoded protein is CASSHPGPADTQYL.

CDR3 coding DNA: TGTGCCAGCATCTGGGTGACAGGGGAGTCCTACGAGCAGTACTTC. This sequence encodes CASIWVTGESYEQYF. This sequence joins TRBV6-2 or TRBV6-3 and TRBJ2-7; 8 bases align to TRBD1. V gave up 7 bases and J gave up 1 base; unmatched junction bases: 9. Germline V gene sequence: CDR1 MNHEY, CDR2 SVGEGT. The CDR3 loop spans 15 amino acids.

V is TRBV13 and J is TRBJ2-7; D possibly matches TRBD1 or TRBD2 (5 bases each). The germline CDR1 and CDR2 sequences are PRHDT and FYEKMQ (reference sequence). The CDR3 covers 16 residues. Trimming cost V 5 bases and J 0 bases, with 17 bases left between them. The CDR3 region is CASSARSGTASYEQYF. The CDR3 DNA sequence: TGTGCCAGCAGCGCTCGATCCGGGACGGCCTCCTACGAGCAGTACTTC.

The chain is built from TRBV20-1 and TRBJ1-4; 7 bases fit TRBD1. Trimming took 5 bases from V and 5 from J; bases not matched to a gene: 5. Germline CDR1 DFQATT, CDR2 SNEGSKA (reference sequence). The CDR3 contains 13 residues. Written as DNA, the CDR3 is TGCAGTGCTCGGGACAGAAAGAATGAAAAACTGTTTTTT. Residues: CSARDRKNEKLFF.

This clonotype was observed a few times. The gene calls are TRBV15 and TRBJ2-3; 8 bases are shared with TRBD1. CDR3 length: 16 residues. Looked up from germline, CDR1 is LNHNV and CDR2 is YYDKDF (reference sequence). The trim removed 4 bases at V and 0 bases at J, leaving 6 bases unmatched. The CDR3 reads CATSTSNRGSTDTQYF. CDR3 coding DNA: TGTGCCACCAGCACATCGAACAGGGGGAGCACAGATACGCAGTATTTT.

The rearrangement uses TRBV20-1 and TRBJ2-7; 8 bases match TRBD1. Looked up from germline, CDR1 is DFQATT and CDR2 is SNEGSKA (reference sequence). V gave up 2 bases and J gave up 1 base; unmatched junction bases: 1. The CDR3 totals 13 residues. Written as DNA, the CDR3 is TGCAGTGCTAGACAGGGGGCTTCCTACGAGCAGTACTTC. This sequence encodes CSARQGASYEQYF.

The sample holds a few counts of this clonotype. The V call is TRBV7-8, the J call TRBJ2-5, with D possibly being TRBD1 (6 bases). CDR1 is SGHVS, CDR2 FQNEAQ, per germline. The V and J ends lost 4 bases and 7 bases respectively, with 19 bases between them. This CDR3 spans 15 amino acids. CDR3 DNA sequence: TGTGCCAGCAGCTACATACAAACAGGGTACGGGACCCAGTACTTC. Protein product: CASSYIQTGYGTQYF.

This clonotype was picked up many times. The J gene is TRBJ1-2, the V gene TRBV7-6; 10 bases map to TRBD1. This CDR3 has 16 residues. Germline V gene data show CDR1 as SGHVS and CDR2 as FNYEAQ. V lost 5 bases, J lost 3 bases, and 9 bases stayed unmatched. In DNA form, the CDR3 reads TGTGCCAGCAGCAACCCCGGGACAGGGGCCTACTATGGCTACACCTTC. Translation: CASSNPGTGAYYGYTF.

This clonotype was found many times. The chain recombines TRBV6-1 with TRBJ1-2, with 12 bases matching TRBD1. Trimming removed 10 bases from V and 7 bases from J; junction bases left unmatched: 7. The CDR3 loop spans 13 amino acids. Germline CDR1 is MNHNS and CDR2 is SASEGT. CDR3 protein: CANRDRGRSGYTF. CDR3 nucleotides: TGTGCCAACCGGGACAGGGGGCGAAGTGGCTACACCTTC.

This sequence joins TRBV29-1 and TRBJ2-7; no clear D. Deletions cut 3 bases from V and 0 bases from J, with 6 bases between. Germline lookup yields CDR1 SQVTM and CDR2 ANQGSEA. CDR3 size: 12 residues. The CDR3 spells CSVEDGSYEQYF. DNA of the CDR3: TGCAGCGTTGAGGACGGCTCCTACGAGCAGTACTTC.